This T cell receptor (beta chain) was profiled in a study of cytomegalovirus exposure and HLA in healthy donors. With 60 Vbeta and 13 Jbeta primers, the PCR was carried out. Data came from immunoSEQ multiplex PCR; TCRdb stores just in-frame clones and leaves some out. In the table there are approximately 100,000 clones, less than 80% of which are singletons. The CDR3 has 12 amino acids. The V end lost 7 bases, the J end lost 6 bases, and 11 bases lay between the germline ends. Germline V CDR1 and CDR2: SGDLS, YYNGEE. This clonotype was obtained from a woman aged 40 to 50 in good health and CMV-seronegative. The chain employs TRBV9 and TRBJ1-5; D possibly corresponds to TRBD1 (5 bases). Sequenced sample: PBMCs. CDR3 sequence (DNA): TGTGCCAGCGGCATGGGGGGTCAGCCCCAGCATTTT. This codes for CASGMGGQPQHF. Complete variable domain (other parts from reference TRBV9 and TRBJ1-5): DSGVTQTPKHLITATGQRVTLRCSPRSGDLSVYWYQQSLDQGLQFLIQYYNGEERAKGNILERFSAQQFPDLHSELNLSSLELGDSALYFCASGMGGQPQHFGDGTRLSIL.